A single sample is the source of the 25 T cell receptor beta chains below, sequenced in a study of spatial heterogeneity in lung cancer. Study-level results: It was found that expanded intratumoral alpha and beta TCR counts tracked tumor mutation counts.

TCRdb re-derived calls from the 5' RACE reads in MiXCR, one entry per CDR3 protein. Found here are about 22,000 distinct CDR3 sequences, 2.8% of them singletons; the top ten hold 7% to 8%. These receptors lack a known antigen. Noted time point: sample taken at primary tumor resection. The specimen comprised lung tumor tissue, sampled at surgery. These receptors were obtained from a male donor with early-stage non-small cell lung cancer.

This clonotype was counted ten times or more. V gene TRBV28 combines with J gene TRBJ2-7; 8 bases map to TRBD1. The trim removed 2 bases at V and 6 bases at J, leaving 12 bases unmatched. Per germline, CDR1 MDHEN and CDR2 SYDVKM. The CDR3 totals 16 residues. The CDR3 loop reads CASSLPLSGGRGEQYF. Written as DNA, the CDR3 is TGTGCCAGCAGTTTACCCCTATCAGGGGGCCGTGGCGAGCAGTACTTC.

In its sample, this clonotype was seen many times. V gene TRBV14 combines with J gene TRBJ2-1; D may correspond to TRBD1 or TRBD2 (5 bases each). The V gene's germline CDR1 is SGHDN and CDR2 FVKESK. V was cut by 0 bases and J by 5 bases, with 14 bases left in between. This CDR3 has 16 residues. The CDR3: CASSQDSGRSNNEQFF. CDR3 DNA: TGTGCCAGCAGCCAAGACTCGGGGCGGTCGAACAATGAGCAGTTCTTC.

At least ten counts were recorded for this clonotype. The gene calls are TRBV27 and TRBJ1-3, with D hard to call. Germline loops: CDR1 MNHEY, CDR2 SMNVEV (reference sequence). Trimming stripped 6 bases from V and 0 bases from J, with 9 bases between. The CDR3 spans 14 residues. The CDR3 DNA follows: TGTGCCAGCAGCCCAATTCTCTCTGGAAACACCATATATTTT. Its translation is CASSPILSGNTIYF.

This clonotype was counted ten times or more. The gene calls are TRBV25-1 and TRBJ1-4, with D perhaps TRBD1 (5 bases). Germline values: CDR1 MGHDK, CDR2 SYGVNS. This CDR3 has 16 amino acids. V was pared by 4 bases and J by 3 bases, with 15 bases between. The CDR3 bases are TGTGCCAGCAGTGCTCTCGGGGCCCCCGCTAATGAAAAACTGTTTTTT. Translated: CASSALGAPANEKLFF.

This clonotype was seen at least ten times. The chain uses TRBV10-2 and TRBJ2-2, with TRBD2 identical over 8 bases. The CDR3 has 14 amino acids. CDR1 WSHSY and CDR2 SAAADI come from the germline V gene. The trim removed 8 bases at V and 4 bases at J, leaving 6 bases unmatched. This chain's CDR3 is CASSREGSTGELFF. Here the CDR3 DNA reads TGCGCCAGCTCCCGGGAGGGGTCCACCGGGGAGCTGTTTTTT.

In its sample, this clonotype was seen many times. This chain links TRBV5-1 with TRBJ2-7; 8 nucleotides agree with TRBD1. Germline V gene data show CDR1 as SGHRS and CDR2 as YFSETQ. This CDR3 region has 15 residues. V lost 0 bases, J lost 2 bases, and 4 bases stayed unmatched. CDR3 DNA sequence: TGCGCCAGCAGCTTGGCTCCGGGACAGGCCTACGAGCAGTACTTC. Translated: CASSLAPGQAYEQYF.

This clonotype was recorded at least ten times. The chain uses TRBV12-3 or TRBV12-4 and TRBJ1-1, with D hard to call. The V gene lost 1 base and the J gene lost 6 bases, with 9 bases spanning the gap. This CDR3 has 13 amino acids. CDR3 nucleotides: TGTGCCAGCAGTTTAGGGGTTTCTTCTGAAGCTTTCTTT. This sequence encodes CASSLGVSSEAFF.

This clonotype was counted many times. The junction departs from germline at one end; a sequencing error may be responsible. The chain has TRBV7-9 and TRBJ1-2, with D possibly being TRBD1 (6 bases). Germline V gives CDR1 SEHNR, CDR2 FQNEAQ (reference sequence). This CDR3 comprises 13 residues. DNA for the CDR3: TGTGCCAGCAGCTACCAAACAGGGAAAAAATACCACTTC. The encoded protein is CASSYQTGKKYHF.

The table lists this clonotype with many counts. V usage is TRBV13 and J usage is TRBJ1-5, with 8 bases lining up with TRBD1. Germline assignment: CDR1 PRHDT and CDR2 FYEKMQ (reference sequence). Germline trimming cut 5 bases from V and 6 bases from J; bases unmatched to any gene: 9. CDR3 length: 15 amino acids. The CDR3 DNA follows: TGTGCCAGCAGCCAAGGCAGGGGGCTTTTTCAGCCCCAGCATTTT. Encoded protein: CASSQGRGLFQPQHF. Drawing the rest from reference TRBV13 and TRBJ1-5, the complete variable domain is AAGVIQSPRHLIKEKRETATLKCYPIPRHDTVYWYQQGPGQDPQFLISFYEKMQSDKGSIPDRFSAQQFSDYHSELNMSSLELGDSALYFCASSQGRGLFQPQHFGDGTRLSIL.

There are many counts of this clonotype. V gene TRBV4-3 combines with J gene TRBJ1-4; no firm D call. This CDR3 spans 17 amino acids. V was clipped by 1 base and J by 4 bases, with 16 bases between them. CDR1 LGHNA and CDR2 YSLEER come from the germline V gene. The CDR3 region is CASSQATGTGINEKLFF. The DNA of the CDR3 is TGCGCCAGCAGCCAAGCTACCGGTACCGGAATTAATGAAAAACTGTTTTTT.

This clonotype has a count of ten or more. The chain links TRBV6-1 to TRBJ1-1; TRBD1 is a possible D gene (5 bases). The CDR3 totals 12 residues. Per germline, CDR1 MNHNS and CDR2 SASEGT. The V end lost 8 bases, the J end lost 3 bases, and 10 bases lay between the germline ends. CDR3 residues: CASRGVYTEAFF. CDR3 in DNA: TGTGCCAGCCGGGGGGTTTACACTGAAGCTTTCTTT.

This clonotype was found many times. The chain is built from TRBV7-9 and TRBJ1-1, with 11 bases fitting TRBD1. The V gene's germline CDR1 is SEHNR and CDR2 FQNEAQ (reference sequence). J gave up 4 bases and V 6 bases, and 7 bases lay outside the gene matches. This CDR3 region has 15 residues. The CDR3 loop reads CASSSGQGVGTEAFF. CDR3 sequence (DNA): TGTGCCAGCAGTTCGGGACAGGGGGTAGGCACTGAAGCTTTCTTT.

This clonotype was seen at least ten times. The chain's CDR3 is CAISGQGGEQYF. The CDR3 region has the DNA TGTGCCATCAGCGGACAGGGAGGCGAGCAGTACTTC. The V call is TRBV10-3, the J call TRBJ2-7; 8 bases match TRBD1. The ends lost 6 bases at V and 6 bases at J; junction bases unmatched: 4. Germline-derived CDR1 and CDR2 are ENHRY and SYGVKD. The CDR3 length is 12 residues.

This clonotype has a count of ten or more. The rearrangement uses TRBV7-8 and TRBJ2-6, with TRBD1 as a possible D gene (6 bases). This CDR3 spans 18 amino acids. The ends were cut back, 3 bases at V and 0 bases at J, with 15 bases in the middle. Germline lookup yields CDR1 SGHVS and CDR2 FQNEAQ. The DNA of the CDR3 is TGTGCCAGCAGCTTGGGACACCCCGGGCTCTCTGGGGCCAACGTCCTGACTTTC. Translated: CASSLGHPGLSGANVLTF.

This clonotype was picked up many times. This chain joins TRBV20-1 and TRBJ1-1; D is perhaps TRBD1 (5 bases). Germline V gene sequence: CDR1 DFQATT, CDR2 SNEGSKA (reference sequence). V gave up 6 bases and J gave up 4 bases, with 18 bases separating them. CDR3 length: 14 amino acids. The CDR3 sequence is CSAFVSGGGTEAFF. The CDR3 region has the DNA TGCAGTGCCTTCGTGAGCGGGGGAGGCACTGAAGCTTTCTTT.

At least ten counts were recorded for this clonotype. The V gene is TRBV19, the J gene TRBJ2-7; TRBD1 is a possible D gene (6 bases). The CDR3 is made up of 17 amino acids. V lost 0 bases and J lost 0, with 15 bases in between. Germline V gene data show CDR1 as LNHDA and CDR2 as SQIVND (reference sequence). The CDR3 DNA reads TGTGCCAGTAGTATAGATGCGAGACAGGCGATCTCCTACGAGCAGTACTTC. Its protein product is CASSIDARQAISYEQYF.

This clonotype was counted at least ten times. The V gene is TRBV7-9, the J gene TRBJ1-5; D call uncertain. The V and J ends lost 1 base and 11 bases respectively, with 9 bases between them. Germline V gene sequence: CDR1 SEHNR, CDR2 FQNEAQ (reference sequence). CDR3 length: 12 amino acids. The CDR3 coding sequence is TGTGCCAGCAGCTTAGACCGGGGAGCCCAGCATTTT. Encoded protein: CASSLDRGAQHF.

This clonotype was picked up many times. V is TRBV9 and J is TRBJ1-1; a possible D gene is TRBD1 (5 bases). Trimming took off 0 bases at V and 7 bases at J, with 13 bases between the two ends. Germline CDR1 is SGDLS and CDR2 is YYNGEE. There are 14 residues in the CDR3. The CDR3 spells CASSVVRGTGEAFF. As DNA, the CDR3 is TGTGCCAGCAGCGTAGTGCGGGGGACGGGTGAAGCTTTCTTT.

This clonotype was picked up many times. V gene TRBV5-1 combines with J gene TRBJ2-3; 9 nucleotides line up with TRBD1. Trimming cost V 8 bases and J 0 bases; bases outside gene matches: 4. There are 14 residues in the CDR3. Germline loops: CDR1 SGHRS, CDR2 YFSETQ. The CDR3 region is CASRTGDSTDTQYF. The CDR3 coding sequence is TGCGCCAGTCGGACAGGGGATAGCACAGATACGCAGTATTTT.

By share, this clonotype counts as medium-sized. V gene TRBV29-1 combines with J gene TRBJ2-3; TRBD2 might be the D (5 bases). This CDR3 spans 13 amino acids. Germline V gene lookup returns CDR1 SQVTM and CDR2 ANQGSEA. V lost 7 bases and J lost 0, with 11 bases in between. The CDR3 loop reads CSADGSSTDTQYF. CDR3 nucleotide sequence: TGCAGCGCGGATGGGAGTAGCACAGATACGCAGTATTTT.

There are many counts of this clonotype. The CDR3 DNA is TGTGCCAGCAGCCCCGAGGCTTCTCCCTACAATGAGCAGTTCTTC. This sequence encodes CASSPEASPYNEQFF. This sequence joins TRBV11-3 and TRBJ2-1; no definite D call. V was shortened by 5 bases and J by 2 bases, with 13 bases between the two germline ends. The germline V gene has CDR1 SGHNT and CDR2 YENEEA. The CDR3 length is 15 residues. Using reference TRBV11-3 and TRBJ2-1 for the parts outside the CDR3, the full variable domain is EAGVVQSPRYKIIEKKQPVAFWCNPISGHNTLYWYLQNLGQGPELLIRYENEEAVDDSQLPKDRFSAERLKGVDSTLKIQPAELGDSAVYLCASSPEASPYNEQFFGPGTRLTVL.

Ten or more counts support this clonotype. The chain carries TRBV5-5 and TRBJ1-2; D unresolved. Trimming left V 4 bases short and J 5 bases short, with 9 bases between. Germline lookup yields CDR1 SGHKS and CDR2 YYEKEE (reference sequence). The CDR3 runs to 12 residues. CDR3 residues: CASSADKYGYTF. The CDR3 DNA sequence: TGTGCCAGCAGCGCCGACAAGTATGGCTACACCTTC.

This clonotype was seen repeatedly, ten times or more. The rearrangement joins TRBV3-1 to TRBJ2-2; unclear D gene. CDR1 and CDR2 from the germline V gene are LGHDT and YNNKEL (reference sequence). The CDR3 has 13 residues. Trimming removed 0 bases from V and 6 bases from J, with 5 bases in between. The CDR3 protein is CASSQDRSGELFF. CDR3 in DNA: TGTGCCAGCAGCCAAGATCGGTCCGGGGAGCTGTTTTTT.

This clonotype appeared many times. This rearrangement joins TRBV20-1 to TRBJ1-1; the D gene is possibly TRBD1 (5 bases). CDR1 and CDR2 (germline): DFQATT, SNEGSKA (reference sequence). The V gene lost 1 base and the J gene lost 3 bases, with 15 bases spanning the gap. This CDR3 is built from 15 residues. The CDR3 DNA is TGCAGTGCTAGAGGCCAGGGCTTTGGGTACACTGAAGCTTTCTTT. It encodes CSARGQGFGYTEAFF.

Many counts were recorded for this clonotype. This chain connects TRBV3-1 to TRBJ1-1; 8 bases fit TRBD1. The germline CDR1 and CDR2 sequences are LGHDT and YNNKEL (reference sequence). The CDR3 is 17 amino acids. V lost 0 bases to trimming and J lost 0 bases; unmatched junction nucleotides: 6. This CDR3 is CASSQEVQGALNTEAFF. The CDR3 DNA reads as TGTGCCAGCAGCCAAGAGGTGCAGGGGGCATTGAACACTGAAGCTTTCTTT. Filled out from reference TRBV3-1 and TRBJ1-1, the complete variable domain reads DTAVSQTPKYLVTQMGNDKSIKCEQNLGHDTMYWYKQDSKKFLKIMFSYNNKELIINETVPNRFSPKSPDKAHLNLHINSLELGDSAVYFCASSQEVQGALNTEAFFGQGTRLTVV.